This TCR beta chain is drawn from a study of blood T cells in healthy people across ages. Study-level findings and limits: Per million T cells, TCR beta diversity dropped about linearly as age rose.

For the second PCR, which ran for about 7 to 11 cycles, a sample-barcoded 5' primer and a J-beta primer mix were used. TCRdb fed the 5' RACE reads into MiXCR, producing one record per CDR3 protein. The sample has around 1.1 million distinct CDR3 sequences, approximately 38% seen once. The CDR3 totals 19 residues. The germline V gene has CDR1 LGHNA and CDR2 YSLEER. Trimming stripped 1 base from V and 4 bases from J, with 24 bases between. This clonotype was seen a few times. Its antigen remains unknown. The sequenced sample consisted of blood. The chain recombines TRBV4-3 with TRBJ2-3, with a weak D call TRBD2 (7 bases). This receptor was identified in a man aged 18 to 30 in good health. CDR3: CASSQAEGGLTSVPDTQYF. The CDR3 bases are TGCGCCAGCAGCCAAGCGGAGGGGGGGCTGACTTCGGTCCCAGATACGCAGTATTTT.